This T cell receptor beta chain was identified in a study of T cells in Graves' hyperthyroidism and ophthalmopathy. Overall study results and limits: Ophthalmopathy, as predicted by the model, came a median roughly 6.5 months after the prediction.

Amplification yielded TCR beta CDR3 regions, with RNA transcripts as the source. When the TCR CDR3 underwent first-round RT-PCR, the HTBI primer set was used. TCRdb reprocessed the multiplex PCR reads via MiXCR and lists one record per CDR3 protein. This table has a few hundred thousand distinct CDR3 sequences, 15% to 19% appearing once. This clonotype was detected many times. The antigen is undetermined. The TCR comes from a woman aged 25-40 years with Graves' hyperthyroidism. Sequencing was performed on blood.

The CDR3 region has the DNA TGTGCCAGCAGTTCCCCTGGGTCGAACACTGAAGCTTTCTTT. The encoded protein is CASSSPGSNTEAFF. This chain connects TRBV6-1 to TRBJ1-1; no clear D. This CDR3 region has 14 residues. Trimming cost V 5 bases and J 1 base, with 11 bases left between them. The V gene's germline CDR1 is MNHNS and CDR2 SASEGT.